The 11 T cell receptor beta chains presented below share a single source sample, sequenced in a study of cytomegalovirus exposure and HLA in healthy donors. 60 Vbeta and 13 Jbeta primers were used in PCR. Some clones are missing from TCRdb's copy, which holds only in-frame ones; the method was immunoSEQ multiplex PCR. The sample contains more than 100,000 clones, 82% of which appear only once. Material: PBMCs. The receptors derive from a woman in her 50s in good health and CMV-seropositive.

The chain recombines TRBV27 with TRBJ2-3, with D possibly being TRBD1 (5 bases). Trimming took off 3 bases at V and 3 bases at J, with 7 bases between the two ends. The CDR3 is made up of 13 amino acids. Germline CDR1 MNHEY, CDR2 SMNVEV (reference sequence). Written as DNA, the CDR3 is TGTGCCAGCAGTTTTCAGGGAACAGATACGCAGTATTTT. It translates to CASSFQGTDTQYF.

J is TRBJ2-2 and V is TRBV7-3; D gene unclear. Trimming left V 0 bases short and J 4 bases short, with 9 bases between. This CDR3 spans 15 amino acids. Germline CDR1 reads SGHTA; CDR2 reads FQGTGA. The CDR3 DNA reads TGTGCCAGCAGCTTAACGGCGGCACGCACCGGGGAGCTGTTTTTT. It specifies CASSLTAARTGELFF.

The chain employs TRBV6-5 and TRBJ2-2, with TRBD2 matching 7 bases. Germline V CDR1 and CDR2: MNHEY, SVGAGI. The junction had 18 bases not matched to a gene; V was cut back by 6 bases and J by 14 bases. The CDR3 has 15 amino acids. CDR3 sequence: CASRESWGGLPRLFF. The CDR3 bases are TGTGCCAGCAGGGAGTCCTGGGGAGGGCTCCCTAGACTGTTTTTT.

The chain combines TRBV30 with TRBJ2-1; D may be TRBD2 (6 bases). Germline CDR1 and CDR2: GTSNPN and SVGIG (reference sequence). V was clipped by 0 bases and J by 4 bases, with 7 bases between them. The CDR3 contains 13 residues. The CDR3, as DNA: TGTGCCTGGAGTGTGGGAGGATACAATGAGCAGTTCTTC. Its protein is CAWSVGGYNEQFF.

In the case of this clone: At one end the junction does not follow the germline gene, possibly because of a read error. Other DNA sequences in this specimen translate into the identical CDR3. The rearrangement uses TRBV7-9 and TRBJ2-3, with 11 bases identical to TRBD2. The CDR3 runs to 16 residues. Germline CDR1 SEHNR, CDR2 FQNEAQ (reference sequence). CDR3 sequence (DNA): TGTGCCAGTAGCTTGGCTAGCGGGGGGAGCACAGATACGCAGTATTTT. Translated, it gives CASSLASGGSTDTQYF.

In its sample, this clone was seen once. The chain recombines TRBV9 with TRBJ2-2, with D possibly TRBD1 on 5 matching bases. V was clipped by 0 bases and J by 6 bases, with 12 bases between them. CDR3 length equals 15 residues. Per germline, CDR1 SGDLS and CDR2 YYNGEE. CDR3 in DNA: TGTGCCAGCAGCGTAGCCCGCAGGGCGGCCGGGGAGCTGTTTTTT. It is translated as CASSVARRAAGELFF.

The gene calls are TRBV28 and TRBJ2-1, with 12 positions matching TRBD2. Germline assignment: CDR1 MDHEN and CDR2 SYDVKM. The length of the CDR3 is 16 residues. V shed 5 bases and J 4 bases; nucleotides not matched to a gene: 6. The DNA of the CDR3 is TGTGCCAGCAGTAGACTAGCGGGAGCGGGGTACAATGAGCAGTTCTTC. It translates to CASSRLAGAGYNEQFF.

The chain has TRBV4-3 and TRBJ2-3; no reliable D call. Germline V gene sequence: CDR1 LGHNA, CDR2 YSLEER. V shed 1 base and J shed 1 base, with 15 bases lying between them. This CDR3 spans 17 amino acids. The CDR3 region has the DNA TGCGCCAGCAGCCAAGGGTTGGTGGCTGCGGGCACAGATACGCAGTATTTT. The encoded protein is CASSQGLVAAGTDTQYF.

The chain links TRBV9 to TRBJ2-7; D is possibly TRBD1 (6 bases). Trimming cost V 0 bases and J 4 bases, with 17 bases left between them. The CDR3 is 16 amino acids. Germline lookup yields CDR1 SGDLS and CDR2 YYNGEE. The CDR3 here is CASSVGGDIRLYEQYF. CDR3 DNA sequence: TGTGCCAGCAGCGTAGGTGGGGACATCAGATTGTACGAGCAGTACTTC.

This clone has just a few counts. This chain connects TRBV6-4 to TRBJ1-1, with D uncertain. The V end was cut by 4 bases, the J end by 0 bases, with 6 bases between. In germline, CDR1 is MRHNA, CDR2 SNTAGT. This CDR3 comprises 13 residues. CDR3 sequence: CASSVEVNTEAFF. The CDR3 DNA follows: TGTGCCAGCAGTGTGGAGGTGAACACTGAAGCTTTCTTT.

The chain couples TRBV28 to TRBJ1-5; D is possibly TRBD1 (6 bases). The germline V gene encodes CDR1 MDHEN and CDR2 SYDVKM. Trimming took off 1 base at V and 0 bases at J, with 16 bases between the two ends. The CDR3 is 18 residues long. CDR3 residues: CASSLSGAHRYSNQPQHF. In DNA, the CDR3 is TGTGCCAGCAGTTTATCAGGGGCCCACCGATATAGCAATCAGCCCCAGCATTTT.